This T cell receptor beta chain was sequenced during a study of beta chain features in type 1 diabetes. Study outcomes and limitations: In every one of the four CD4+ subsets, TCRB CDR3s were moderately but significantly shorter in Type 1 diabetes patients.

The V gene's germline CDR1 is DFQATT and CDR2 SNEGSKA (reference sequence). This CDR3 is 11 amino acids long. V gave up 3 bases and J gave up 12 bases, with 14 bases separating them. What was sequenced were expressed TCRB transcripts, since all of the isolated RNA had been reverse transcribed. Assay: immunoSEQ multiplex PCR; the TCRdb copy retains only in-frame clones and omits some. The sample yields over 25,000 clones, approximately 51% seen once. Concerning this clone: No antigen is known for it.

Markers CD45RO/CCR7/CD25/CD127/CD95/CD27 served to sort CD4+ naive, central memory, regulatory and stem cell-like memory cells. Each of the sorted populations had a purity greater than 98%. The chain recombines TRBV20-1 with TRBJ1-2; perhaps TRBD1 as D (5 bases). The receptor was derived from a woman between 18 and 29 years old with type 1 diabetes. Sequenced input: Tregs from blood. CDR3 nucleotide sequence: TGCAGTGCTAGTGGAGCGGGGCCTGACACCTTC. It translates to CSASGAGPDTF.